Listed below are T cell receptor beta chains from one sample, sequenced in a study of cytomegalovirus exposure and HLA in healthy donors. This table comes from immunoSEQ multiplex PCR, and its TCRdb copy is limited to in-frame clones, with some not included. Seen here are 100,000 or so clones, 10% to 15% observed once, and the top ten hold more than 15%. Material for sequencing was PBMCs. Source of these receptors: a man in his forties in good health and CMV-seropositive. Both conserved end residues are trimmed from each CDR3.

j_call v_call cdr3_aa
TRBJ2-7 TRBV10-3 AISALGGSHEQY
TRBJ1-4 TRBV5-1 ASSNDRGQDEKLF
TRBJ2-3 TRBV18 ASSPPGGYSTDTQY
TRBJ2-1 TRBV2 AGSWDIGSYNEQF
TRBJ2-7 TRBV5-1 ASSLGQYEQY
TRBJ2-7 TRBV4-3 ASSQEVLLAGAYEQY
TRBJ1-4 TRBV19 ASRGTGHEKLF
TRBJ1-2 TRBV6-5 ASNNGVNYGYT
TRBJ2-6 TRBV7-2 ASARRGVSSGANVLT
TRBJ2-6 TRBV2 ASSGQGLANVLT
TRBJ1-4 TRBV5-1 ASSLGQRRATNEKLF
TRBJ2-1 TRBV4-1 ASSLEAGNEQF
TRBJ2-5 TRBV19 ASSPTGAEETQY
TRBJ1-4 TRBV5-6 ASSYAGVGEKLF
TRBJ1-1 TRBV5-6 ASSLGGGMNTEAF
TRBJ2-3 TRBV5-1 ASSWNSYTDTQY
TRBJ2-5 TRBV7-8 ASSSILTSGQETQY
TRBJ2-7 TRBV19 ASSDGSDFSYEQY
TRBJ2-5 TRBV28 ASSSNSIETQY
TRBJ2-2 TRBV6-1 ASHITGLLTGELF
TRBJ1-2 TRBV28 ASSLLGQLGGYGYT
TRBJ1-1 TRBV5-1 ASSQDRLNTEAF
TRBJ2-1 TRBV5-1 ASSLAGGSNEQF
TRBJ2-7 TRBV7-9 ASSLGGLAGVTD
TRBJ2-7 TRBV7-8 ASSLRGRGLAGVEQY
TRBJ1-2 TRBV7-9 ASSHWDRDYGYT
TRBJ1-3 TRBV7-9 ASSLSVTISGNTIY
TRBJ2-5 TRBV9 ASSPPGTSGREETQY
TRBJ2-1 TRBV30 AWTLGLAYEQF
TRBJ2-4 TRBV7-9 ASSVSQPSTAGNIQY
TRBJ2-7 TRBV7-2 ASSLALSDSLLFSFDEQY
TRBJ2-5 TRBV5-1 ASSSGSLAGGQETQY
TRBJ1-2 TRBV7-2 ASSLGTGAGYT
TRBJ1-1 TRBV7-9 ASNSAGGWTEAF
TRBJ2-3 TRBV5-1 ASSPSFPKDTQY
TRBJ1-5 TRBV4-3 ASSPREGSNQPQH
TRBJ2-2 TRBV19 ASSVRQGRGTGELF
TRBJ2-1 TRBV29-1 SVTREPKDWQF